This TCR beta chain was found in a study of intratumoral heterogeneity in liver cancer. The study in broad terms: In the full roughly 14-patient cohort, the median age was roughly 63 years and the majority of patients were male. The full cohort included just over 70 multiregional samples from about 14 HCC patients, consisting of about 50 tumoral regions and some 20 adjacent nontumoral regions. RNA-seq, DNA sequencing, TCR-seq and SNP array data from multiple regions of hepatocellular carcinoma specimens were combined in the study to investigate intratumor heterogeneity.

Using the immunoSEQ assay, the TCR beta chain CDR3 regions were sequenced from genomic DNA. Rearranged VDJ segments were amplified with primers that anneal to V and J segments. Processing in the source paper ran as follows. The ImmunoSeq Analyzer software was used to compute clonality and richness metrics. Clones with differential abundance between regions were identified with Fisher's exact test combined with a beta-binomial method for additional stringency. As stored in TCRdb, this immuneACCESS dataset retains in-frame rearrangements with V and J assigned. A fraction of the clones does not appear; measured against another copy, unresolved V genes explain less than half of the discrepancy, and the remainder lacks a known reason. That table gives V, J and clone size, and the DNA gave D and trimming. Here the sample has 20,000 to 25,000 clones; around 73% occur a single time. The top ten clones comprise about 18% of the sample.

Note on this clone: Its binding antigen is unknown. Per-nucleotide qualities are absent, and no much larger clonotype sits a single base away.

Every patient had early-stage hepatocellular carcinoma and received no therapy prior to surgical resection. No macroscopic evidence of necrosis or hemorrhage was present in the sampled areas. Multiple regions from two patients underwent TCR sequencing (ImmunoSeq). Frozen resection tissue samples were collected at least 1 cm apart from each other. Samples labelled N came from nontumoral liver tissue adjacent to the tumor. Genomic DNA was isolated from bulk tissue with the DNeasy blood and tissue kit. V lost 3 bases and J lost 6 bases; the stretch between them is 9 bases long. The CDR3 sequence holds 12 residues, the cysteine and phenylalanine included. Of all the DNA, just the CDR3 is kept, 36 bases in frame from base 1. CDR1 and CDR2 are read off the germline V gene as SNHLY and FYNNEI. Overall results and qualifications from the work: A relatively low patient number and under-sampled tumor-infiltrating lymphocyte representation were acknowledged by the authors as limitations.

The V and J segments used are TRBV2 and TRBJ2-7, with the D gene not clear enough to name. This clonotype was obtained from a woman between 65 and 79 years old with hepatocellular carcinoma. The sequencing used tumor-adjacent normal tissue, collected before any cancer treatment. The CDR3 loop reads CASSDSGREQYF. The DNA sequence reads TGTGCCAGCAGTGATTCGGGTCGCGAGCAGTACTTC. Outside the CDR3, residues come from the reference TRBV2 and TRBJ2-7 proteins, so the full variable domain is: EPEVTQTPSHQVTQMGQEVILRCVPISNHLYFYWYRQILGQKVEFLVSFYNNEISEKSEIFDDQFSVERPDGSNFTLKIRSTKLEDSAMYFCASSDSGREQYFGPGTRLTVT.